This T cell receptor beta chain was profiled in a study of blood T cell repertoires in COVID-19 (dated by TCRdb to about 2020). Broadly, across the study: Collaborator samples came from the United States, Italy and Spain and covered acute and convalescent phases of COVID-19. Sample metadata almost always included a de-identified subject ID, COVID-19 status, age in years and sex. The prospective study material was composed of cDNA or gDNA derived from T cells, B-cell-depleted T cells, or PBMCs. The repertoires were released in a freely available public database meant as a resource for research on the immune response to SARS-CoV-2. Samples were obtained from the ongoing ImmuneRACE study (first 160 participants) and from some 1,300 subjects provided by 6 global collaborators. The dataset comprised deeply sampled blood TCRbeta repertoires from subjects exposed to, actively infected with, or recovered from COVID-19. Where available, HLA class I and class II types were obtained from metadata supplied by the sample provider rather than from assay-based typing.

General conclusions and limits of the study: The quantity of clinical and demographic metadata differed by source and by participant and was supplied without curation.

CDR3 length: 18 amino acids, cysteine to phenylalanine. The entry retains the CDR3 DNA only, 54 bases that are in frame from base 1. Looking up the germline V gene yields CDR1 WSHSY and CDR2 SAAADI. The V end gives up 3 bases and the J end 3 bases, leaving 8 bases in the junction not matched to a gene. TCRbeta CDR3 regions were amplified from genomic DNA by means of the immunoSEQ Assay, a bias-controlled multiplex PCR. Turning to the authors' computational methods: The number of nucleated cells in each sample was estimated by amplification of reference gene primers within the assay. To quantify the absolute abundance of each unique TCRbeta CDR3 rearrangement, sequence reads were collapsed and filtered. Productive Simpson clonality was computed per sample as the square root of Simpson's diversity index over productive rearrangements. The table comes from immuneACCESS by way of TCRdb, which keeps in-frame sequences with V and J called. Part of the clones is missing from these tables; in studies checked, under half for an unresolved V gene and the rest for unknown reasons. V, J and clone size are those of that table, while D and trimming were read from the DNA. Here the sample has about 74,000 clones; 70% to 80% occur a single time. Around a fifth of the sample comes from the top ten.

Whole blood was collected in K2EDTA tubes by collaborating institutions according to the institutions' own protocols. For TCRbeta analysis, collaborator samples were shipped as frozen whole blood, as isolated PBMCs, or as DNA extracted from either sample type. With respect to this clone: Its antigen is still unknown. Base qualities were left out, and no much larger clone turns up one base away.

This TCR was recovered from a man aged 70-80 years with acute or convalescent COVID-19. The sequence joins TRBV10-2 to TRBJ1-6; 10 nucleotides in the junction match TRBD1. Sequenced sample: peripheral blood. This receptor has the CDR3 CASSEETGGFVYNSPLHF. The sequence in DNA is TGCGCCAGCAGTGAAGAGACAGGGGGCTTTGTCTATAATTCACCCCTCCACTTT.